Listed here is a single T cell receptor (beta chain). The antigen is not known. This specimen belongs to a study of T cell responses to AZD1222 COVID-19 vaccine. Study context: Second-dose groups at about 4 or about 12 weeks were pooled.

In germline, CDR1 is SNHLY, CDR2 FYNNEI. V gave up 6 bases and J gave up 4 bases, with 13 bases separating them. The CDR3 length is 14 residues. General study findings and limits: Repertoire samples came only from after the peak T cell response.

TCRdb's table, derived via immunoSEQ multiplex PCR, lists solely in-frame clones and lacks some. This repertoire shows around 160,000 clones, 88% found once; its top ten account for approximately 15%. The chain recombines TRBV2 with TRBJ1-3; D is ambiguous. The specimen comprised peripheral blood, sampled on day 0 of AZD1222 vaccination. The sequence derives from an adult in good health. CDR3 sequence: CASSPSSGGNTIYF. Written as DNA, the CDR3 is TGTGCCAGCAGCCCTTCCTCGGGAGGAAACACCATATATTTT.